This TCR beta chain comes out of a study of T cells in Graves' hyperthyroidism and ophthalmopathy. Notes on the study in general: Most clonotypes that expanded in the thyroid above 0.001 also showed up in blood.

Used for diagnoses were clinical symptoms, serum thyroxine and TRAb, thyroid ultrasound and orbital computed tomography. The PBMCs studied were ones that came from 8.5 to 10 ml fresh peripheral blood. This CDR3 is built from 13 residues. Germline CDR1 is KGHDR and CDR2 is SFDVKD. V was cut by 5 bases and J by 0 bases, with 7 bases left in between. This clonotype was counted a few times. Its antigen is still unknown. It was RNA transcripts that yielded the amplified TCR beta CDR3 regions. Primed by the HTBI set, a first-round RT-PCR was run on the TCR CDR3. Each CDR3 protein gets one entry after TCRdb re-called the multiplex PCR reads with MiXCR. The sample lists about 770,000 distinct CDR3 sequences; around a sixth were seen once.

The J gene is TRBJ2-7, the V gene TRBV24-1; possibly TRBD1 or TRBD2 for D (5 bases each). The receptor comes from a woman in her forties or fifties with Graves' hyperthyroidism that later progressed to Graves' ophthalmopathy. Sequencing was carried out using blood. The CDR3 DNA is TGTGCCACCAGTGGTGGGGGCTCCTACGAGCAGTACTTC. This translates into CATSGGGSYEQYF.